These 10 T cell receptor beta chains were sequenced from one sample in a study of T-cell reconstitution after alpha-beta-depleted transplantation in children. A TCRbeta library incorporating unique molecular identifiers was prepared. Each CDR3 protein gets one entry after TCRdb re-called the PCR reads with MiXCR. The sample consists of around 300,000 distinct CDR3 sequences, 9.5% to 13% of them appearing once. The specimen was peripheral blood, collected 180 days after TCRalphabeta/CD19-depleted stem cell transplant. The receptors derive from a male patient between 2 and 15 years old who had a stem cell transplant for chronic granulomatous disease, so the T cells may come from the graft donor.

This clonotype occurred many times. This chain links TRBV28 with TRBJ2-7; 10 bases are shared with TRBD1. The CDR3 contains 15 residues. V was clipped by 5 bases and J by 3 bases; unmatched bases: 7. Germline CDR1 and CDR2: MDHEN and SYDVKM. The CDR3 spells CASSTRQGANYEQYF. As DNA, the CDR3 is TGTGCCAGCAGTACCCGACAGGGGGCCAACTACGAGCAGTACTTC.

This chain connects TRBV27 to TRBJ2-1; TRBD2 aligns across 9 bases. The CDR3 is 16 amino acids. V lost 7 bases to trimming and J lost 5 bases; unmatched junction nucleotides: 12. CDR1 and CDR2 (germline): MNHEY, SMNVEV (reference sequence). CDR3 in amino acids: CASTLAGGTINNEQFF. DNA of the CDR3: TGTGCCAGCACACTAGCGGGCGGCACCATTAACAATGAGCAGTTCTTC.

At least ten counts were recorded for this clonotype. The CDR3: CASSEAPYTKTATASTDTQYF. The CDR3 nucleotides read TGTGCCAGCAGTGAAGCGCCGTACACTAAGACAGCGACTGCTAGCACAGATACGCAGTATTTT. The chain has TRBV2 and TRBJ2-3, with D possibly matching TRBD1 (5 bases). V was shortened by 0 bases and J by 0 bases, with 25 bases between the two germline ends. The CDR3 runs 21 residues. CDR1 and CDR2 (germline): SNHLY, FYNNEI.

This clonotype occurred many times. The V gene is TRBV10-3, the J gene TRBJ2-7, with 9 bases lining up with TRBD1. The CDR3 runs to 14 residues. Germline V gene sequence: CDR1 ENHRY, CDR2 SYGVKD. The ends lost 3 bases at V and 2 bases at J; junction bases unmatched: 2. This chain's CDR3 is CAISEGTGPYEQYF. CDR3 in DNA: TGTGCCATCAGTGAAGGGACAGGGCCCTACGAGCAGTACTTC.

This clonotype was observed many times. The V and J genes are TRBV28 and TRBJ2-7; 9 nucleotides line up with TRBD1. Germline-derived CDR1 and CDR2 are MDHEN and SYDVKM. V was clipped by 6 bases and J by 7 bases; unmatched bases: 16. CDR3 size: 16 residues. The CDR3 sequence is CASSLPPGTGKGEQYF. The CDR3 DNA sequence: TGTGCCAGCAGCCTCCCGCCCGGGACAGGGAAGGGAGAGCAGTACTTC.

The CDR3 sequence: CASSDDGTYEQYF. CDR3 sequence (DNA): TGTGCCAGCAGTGACGACGGAACCTACGAGCAGTACTTC. The rearrangement uses TRBV6-1 and TRBJ2-7; D is undetermined. The germline gives CDR1 MNHNS, CDR2 SASEGT. CDR3 length: 13 amino acids. V dropped 3 bases and J dropped 2 bases, with 8 bases sitting between them.

At least ten counts were recorded for this clonotype. The chain links TRBV5-6 to TRBJ2-2; no reliable D call. Germline-derived CDR1 and CDR2 are SGHDT and YYEEEE. The V end lost 3 bases, the J end lost 7 bases, and 10 bases lay between the germline ends. The CDR3 runs 13 residues. The CDR3 sequence is CASSSPTIGELFF. The DNA of the CDR3 is TGTGCCAGCAGCTCCCCAACCATCGGGGAGCTGTTTTTT.

Only a few counts were recorded for this clonotype. This rearrangement joins TRBV5-4 to TRBJ1-4; 7 bases are shared with TRBD1. The V gene's germline CDR1 is SGHNT and CDR2 YYREEE (reference sequence). This CDR3 has 16 residues. The V and J ends lost 1 base and 1 base, in that order; junction bases with no gene match: 4. The CDR3 DNA reads as TGTGCCAGCAGCTTGTTTGACAGGGAAACTAATGAAAAACTGTTTTTT. As protein: CASSLFDRETNEKLFF.

This clonotype appeared many times. The genes are TRBV28 and TRBJ1-5; possibly TRBD1 for D (6 bases). CDR3 length: 14 amino acids. The V end was cut by 6 bases, the J end by 2 bases, with 11 bases between. Germline values: CDR1 MDHEN, CDR2 SYDVKM. The CDR3 DNA sequence: TGTGCCAGCAGCCCCGGACAGCGCAATCAGCCCCAGCATTTT. Its protein is CASSPGQRNQPQHF.

This clonotype was counted ten times or more. The chain couples TRBV25-1 to TRBJ2-7, with D hard to call. The CDR3 runs to 14 residues. Germline loops: CDR1 MGHDK, CDR2 SYGVNS. V was shortened by 2 bases and J by 2 bases, with 10 bases between the two germline ends. The CDR3, as DNA: TGTGCCAGCAGTGAACGGGTCAGTCCCTACGAGCAGTACTTC. Its protein is CASSERVSPYEQYF.